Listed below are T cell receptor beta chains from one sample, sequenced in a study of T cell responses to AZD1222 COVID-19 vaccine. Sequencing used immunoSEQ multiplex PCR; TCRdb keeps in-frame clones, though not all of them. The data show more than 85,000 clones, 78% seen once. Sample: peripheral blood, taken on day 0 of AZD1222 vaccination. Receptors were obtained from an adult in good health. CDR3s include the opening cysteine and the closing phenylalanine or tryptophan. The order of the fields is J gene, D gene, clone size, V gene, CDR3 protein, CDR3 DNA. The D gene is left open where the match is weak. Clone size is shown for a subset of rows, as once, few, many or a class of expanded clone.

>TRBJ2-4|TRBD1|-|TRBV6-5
CASSPGQKNIQYF
TGTGCCAGCAGCCCGGGACAGAAAAACATTCAGTACTTC
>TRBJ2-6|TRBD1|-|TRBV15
CATRTGSGANVLTF
TGTGCCACCCGGACAGGCTCTGGGGCCAACGTCCTGACTTTC
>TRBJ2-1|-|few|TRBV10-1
CASSDNAPVGGPLSYNEQFF
TGCGCCAGCAGTGATAATGCGCCGGTCGGGGGTCCCTTATCCTACAATGAGCAGTTCTTC
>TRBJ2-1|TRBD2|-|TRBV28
CASSLMRGRARNEQFF
TGTGCCAGCAGTTTAATGAGAGGGAGGGCGCGAAATGAGCAGTTCTTC
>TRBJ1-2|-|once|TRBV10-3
CAISEHVGPEEGYTF
TGTGCCATCAGTGAGCACGTAGGACCTGAGGAGGGCTACACCTTC
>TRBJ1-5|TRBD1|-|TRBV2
CASSGQVLNQPQHF
TGTGCCAGCAGCGGACAGGTCCTCAATCAGCCCCAGCATTTT
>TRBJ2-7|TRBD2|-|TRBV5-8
CASSLGGSVYEQYF
TGTGCCAGCAGCTTGGGCGGGAGCGTCTACGAGCAGTACTTC
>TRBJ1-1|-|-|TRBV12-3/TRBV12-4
CASSLLGDTEAFF
TGTGCCAGCAGTTTATTAGGGGACACTGAAGCTTTCTTT
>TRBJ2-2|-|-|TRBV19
CASSSARNTGELFF
TGTGCCAGTAGTAGCGCACGAAACACCGGGGAGCTGTTTTTT
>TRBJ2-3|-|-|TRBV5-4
CASSLATSFLNTQYF
TGTGCCAGCAGCTTGGCCACTAGCTTCCTTAATACGCAGTATTTT
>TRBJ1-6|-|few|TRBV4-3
CASSQDWNSPLHF
TGCGCCAGCAGCCAAGATTGGAATTCACCCCTCCACTTT
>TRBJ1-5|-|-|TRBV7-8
CASSKWAGEGDQPQHF
TGTGCCAGCAGCAAGTGGGCAGGGGAGGGCGATCAGCCCCAGCATTTT
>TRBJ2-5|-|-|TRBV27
CASSHRAQETQYF
TGTGCCAGCAGTCACAGGGCACAGGAGACCCAGTACTTC
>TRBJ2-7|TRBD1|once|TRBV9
CASSVTPGTDYEQYF
TGTGCCAGCAGCGTCACCCCCGGGACAGACTACGAGCAGTACTTC
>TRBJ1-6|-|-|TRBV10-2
CASSESMSGISYNSPLHF
TGCGCCAGCAGTGAGTCAATGTCGGGCATCTCCTATAATTCACCCCTCCACTTT
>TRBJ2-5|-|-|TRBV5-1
CASSFQGVETQYF
TGCGCCAGCAGCTTCCAGGGTGTGGAGACCCAGTACTTC
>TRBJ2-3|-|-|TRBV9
CASSVGGGGDTQYF
TGTGCCAGCAGCGTAGGCGGTGGCGGAGATACGCAGTATTTT